The text below deals with one T cell receptor beta chain. Its specificity is unknown. This CDR3 region has 10 residues. V lost 9 bases, J lost 4 bases, and 6 bases lay in between. Germline V CDR1 and CDR2: SNHLY, FYNNEI. This sample is part of a study of T cell repertoires in cytomegalovirus infection. Study context: Signatures in public TCR beta sequences pointed to both CMV infection and matching HLA type.

General study results and limits: Based on cumulative public TCR beta family frequency, carriers of CMV plus the relevant HLA were identified.

MiXCR was run by TCRdb on the reads, yielding one entry per CDR3 protein. The table lists more than 650,000 distinct CDR3 sequences, about 40% of them singletons, with roughly 2.8% in the top ten. Material: PBMCs. V usage is TRBV2 and J usage is TRBJ2-5; D uncertain. The receptor comes from a human donor in good health (CMV status not recorded). Some clones in this sample may be carry-over from other donors' samples. CDR3 bases: TGTGCCAGTGTCTCAGAGACCCAGTACTTC. This encodes CASVSETQYF.